The T cell receptor beta chain under discussion was sequenced for a study of blood T cell repertoires in COVID-19. On the study more broadly: Samples of COVID-19 (acute and convalescent) were obtained from the United States, Italy and Spain. PBMCs, B-cell-depleted T cells, or T cells provided the cDNA or gDNA that made up the material.

Profiling relied on immunoSEQ multiplex PCR, and the TCRdb table lists in-frame clones only, not all of them. The sample consists of 200,000 or so clones, approximately 90% of them appearing once. V was clipped by 4 bases and J by 7 bases; unmatched bases: 11. Germline values: CDR1 SGHNT, CDR2 YYREEE (reference sequence). The CDR3 loop spans 16 amino acids. Adults between about 18 and 95 years of age took part from about two dozen US areas. Cohorts were based on clinical histories the participants reported. The rearrangement joins TRBV5-4 to TRBJ1-2; TRBD1 aligns across 12 bases. Input material: PBMCs or T cells enriched from blood (not recorded which). This receptor was obtained from a woman aged 40 to 55 with acute COVID-19. The DNA of the CDR3 is TGTGCCAGCAGCCAGGGACAGGGGGCCCGCCGAGCTGGCTACACCTTC. Residues: CASSQGQGARRAGYTF.